At least ten counts were recorded for the clone carrying this T cell receptor beta chain. This entry is derived from a study of neurological immune-mediated disorders. The cDNA was generated by 5'RACE with 10-nucleotide random UMIs. Sequencing runs each yielded over 160 million TCR-beta sequences from 15-18 subjects. Using its own MiXCR run on the 5' RACE reads, TCRdb lists one record per CDR3 protein. The sample yields tens of thousands of distinct CDR3 sequences, around 10% seen once. The CDR3 is 13 residues long. Germline V gene data show CDR1 as SGHTA and CDR2 as FQGNSA. Trimming cost V 5 bases and J 8 bases, with 12 bases left between them. Specified time point: longitudinal time-point 1 (baseline).

The chain carries TRBV7-2 and TRBJ1-4; no clear D gene. Source material: PBMCs. This receptor was taken from a male donor with HTLV-1-associated myelopathy (HAM/TSP). DNA of the CDR3: TGTGCCAGCAGCCCGGCCCTGGGGGAAAAACTGTTTTTT. Translated, it gives CASSPALGEKLFF.